These 17 T cell receptor beta chains were all obtained from the same sample, sequenced in a study of memory CD4+ T cells and cytomegalovirus serostatus (dated by TCRdb to between 2018 and 2020). Single viable CD3+CD4+CD8-CD45RO+ cells were sorted as memory CD4+ T cells on a FACSAria II. The library came from the immunoSEQ multiplex PCR assay. As stored in TCRdb, this immuneACCESS dataset retains in-frame rearrangements with V and J assigned. A fraction of the clones does not appear; measured against another copy, unresolved V genes explain less than half of the discrepancy, and the remainder lacks a known reason. The sample contains around 50,000 clones, under 80% of them found a single time. The ten largest clones add up to nearly 0.95% of the sample. The sequencing sample was made of memory CD4+ T cells from blood. These receptors all come from an adult in good health and CMV-seronegative.

The V gene is TRBV4-3, the J gene TRBJ1-2, with 7 bases fitting TRBD1. CDR1 LGHNA and CDR2 YSLEER come from the germline V gene. CDR3 size: 17 residues. V lost 0 bases and J lost 7; bases outside the gene matches: 14. The CDR3 DNA is TGCGCCAGCAGCCAAGATATCAACAGGGGTCGGTCAGGTGGCTACACCTTC. Translating it yields CASSQDINRGRSGGYTF.

The chain joins TRBV4-1 to TRBJ1-4; D unresolved. The CDR3 extends over 15 amino acids. The germline V and J ends were trimmed by 0 bases and 5 bases, with 10 bases remaining between them. Germline loops: CDR1 MGHRA, CDR2 YSYEKL. This chain's CDR3 is CASSQDNSLNEKLFF. In DNA form, the CDR3 reads TGCGCCAGCAGCCAAGACAATTCTCTAAATGAAAAACTGTTTTTT.

The rearrangement uses TRBV5-4 and TRBJ1-2; 7 bases align to TRBD1. J was trimmed by 3 bases and V by 3 bases; bases with no gene match: 8. The CDR3 length is 15 residues. The germline V gene encodes CDR1 SGHNT and CDR2 YYREEE (reference sequence). The CDR3 here is CASSSGGGQHYGYTF. As DNA, the CDR3 is TGTGCCAGCAGCTCAGGGGGAGGGCAACACTATGGCTACACCTTC. Variable domain in full (rest from reference TRBV5-4 and TRBJ1-2): ETGVTQSPTHLIKTRGQQVTLRCSSQSGHNTVSWYQQALGQGPQFIFQYYREEENGRGNFPPRFSGLQFPNYSSELNVNALELDDSALYLCASSSGGGQHYGYTFGSGTRLTVV.

The sample holds one count of this clone. The CDR3 sequence: CASSSGGQSSYNEQFF. The CDR3 bases are TGCGCCAGCAGTTCGGGGGGGCAGAGCTCCTACAATGAGCAGTTCTTC. The chain recombines TRBV4-3 with TRBJ2-1; the match to TRBD2 covers 8 bases. Germline V gives CDR1 LGHNA, CDR2 YSLEER. The V segment lost 6 bases and the J segment 0 bases; nucleotides outside the gene matches: 7. This CDR3 region has 16 residues.

V usage is TRBV30 and J usage is TRBJ1-2; the D gene is possibly TRBD1 (5 bases). Trimming pared 1 base from V and 7 bases from J, leaving 13 bases between. The V gene's germline CDR1 is GTSNPN and CDR2 SVGIG (reference sequence). The CDR3 consists of 13 residues. Here the CDR3 DNA reads TGTGCCTGGAGTGCCTCGGCAGGGATTGGCTACACCTTC. Amino acid sequence: CAWSASAGIGYTF.

The chain recombines TRBV11-2 with TRBJ1-1; 7 bases line up with TRBD1. CDR1 is SGHAT and CDR2 is FQNNGV in the germline V gene. The CDR3 is made up of 15 amino acids. V gave up 5 bases and J gave up 0 bases; unmatched junction bases: 6. CDR3 nucleotide sequence: TGTGCCAGCAGCGGATCGGGACAGCTGAACACTGAAGCTTTCTTT. It codes for CASSGSGQLNTEAFF.

The rearrangement uses TRBV7-2 and TRBJ2-3; D is possibly TRBD2 (6 bases). The germline CDR1 and CDR2 sequences are SGHTA and FQGNSA. Trimming stripped 3 bases from V and 2 bases from J, with 9 bases between. The CDR3 is 14 amino acids. This chain's CDR3 is CASSLGLITDTQYF. The CDR3 bases are TGTGCCAGCAGCTTGGGACTGATCACAGATACGCAGTATTTT.

This clone was counted a single time. The CDR3 reads CASSKSSREGEKLFF. In nucleotides, the CDR3 is TGTGCCAGCAGCAAATCATCCAGGGAGGGTGAAAAACTGTTTTTT. This chain uses TRBV7-8 with TRBJ1-4; TRBD1 might be the D (5 bases). The V gene's germline CDR1 is SGHVS and CDR2 FQNEAQ. The V end lost 5 bases, the J end lost 7 bases, and 17 bases lay between the germline ends. The CDR3 has 15 amino acids.

This chain connects TRBV28 to TRBJ2-3; 7 nucleotides match TRBD2. The length of the CDR3 is 15 residues. Germline values: CDR1 MDHEN, CDR2 SYDVKM. Trimming at V came to 2 bases and at J to 7 bases, leaving 9 bases not matched to a gene. The CDR3 here is CASSLGGGRAHTQYF. The CDR3 region has the DNA TGTGCCAGCAGTTTAGGGGGGGGACGGGCGCATACGCAGTATTTT.

This rearrangement joins TRBV30 to TRBJ2-2; TRBD1 is a possible D gene (6 bases). V was shortened by 3 bases and J by 2 bases, with 16 bases between the two germline ends. From germline, CDR1 is GTSNPN and CDR2 SVGIG (reference sequence). The CDR3 totals 16 residues. Written as DNA, the CDR3 is TGTGCCTGGAGGGGGTCAGGGGCACTTAACACCGGGGAGCTGTTTTTT. Encoded protein: CAWRGSGALNTGELFF.

The gene calls are TRBV19 and TRBJ1-3, with a possible D match to TRBD1 (6 bases). Germline V gene sequence: CDR1 LNHDA, CDR2 SQIVND (reference sequence). CDR3 length: 14 residues. Trimming left V 7 bases short and J 2 bases short, with 12 bases between. DNA for the CDR3: TGTGCCAGTAATTCGGACAGTCCTGGAAACACCATATATTTT. Its protein is CASNSDSPGNTIYF.

The V call is TRBV7-3, the J call TRBJ2-1, with D perhaps given as TRBD1 or TRBD2 (5 bases each). V was shortened by 0 bases and J by 10 bases, with 16 bases between the two germline ends. This CDR3 is built from 15 residues. Germline values: CDR1 SGHTA, CDR2 FQGTGA. The CDR3 DNA reads as TGTGCCAGCAGCTTAACGTTGGGGCGGGTTGGGGAGCAGTTCTTC. Its protein product is CASSLTLGRVGEQFF.

CDR3: CASRGTDSGYTF. For the CDR3, the DNA is TGTGCCAGCAGGGGGACTGATTCGGGCTACACCTTC. This sequence joins TRBV2 and TRBJ1-2; D may be TRBD1 (5 bases). This CDR3 contains 12 residues. Germline CDR1 is SNHLY and CDR2 is FYNNEI. V dropped 6 bases and J dropped 8 bases, with 13 bases sitting between them.

This clone has just one count. The genes are TRBV29-1 and TRBJ1-5; 10 positions match TRBD1. This CDR3 spans 16 amino acids. Germline CDR1 reads SQVTM; CDR2 reads ANQGSEA. V shed 4 bases and J 2 bases; nucleotides not matched to a gene: 8. CDR3 residues: CSVAQGQGVGNQPQHF. The CDR3 DNA reads as TGCAGCGTTGCCCAAGGACAGGGGGTTGGCAATCAGCCCCAGCATTTT.

The genes are TRBV5-6 and TRBJ2-5, with D uncertain. The better agreement between TRBJ2-7 and the DNA end casts doubt on the J call. The germline gives CDR1 SGHDT, CDR2 YYEEEE. This CDR3 has 15 amino acids. CDR3 sequence reads: CASQWSPRLAYEQYF. In DNA, the CDR3 is TGTGCCAGCCAGTGGTCCCCCCGGCTAGCCTACGAGCAGTACTTC.

This chain connects TRBV28 to TRBJ1-2; D call uncertain. This CDR3 contains 15 residues. The V end lost 5 bases, the J end lost 0 bases, and 13 bases lay between the germline ends. Germline V CDR1 and CDR2: MDHEN, SYDVKM. CDR3 DNA sequence: TGTGCCAGCAGTCCCGGCCGCGAGGCTAACTATGGCTACACCTTC. Its translation: CASSPGREANYGYTF.

This clone has only a few counts. This chain links TRBV2 with TRBJ1-2; D is possibly TRBD1 (5 bases). CDR3 length equals 13 residues. The V end lost 10 bases, the J end lost 5 bases, and 17 bases lay between the germline ends. Per germline, CDR1 SNHLY and CDR2 FYNNEI. In DNA form, the CDR3 reads TGTGCCACGCGAAGTGGGGGTTCGTATGGCTACACCTTC. It is translated as CATRSGGSYGYTF.